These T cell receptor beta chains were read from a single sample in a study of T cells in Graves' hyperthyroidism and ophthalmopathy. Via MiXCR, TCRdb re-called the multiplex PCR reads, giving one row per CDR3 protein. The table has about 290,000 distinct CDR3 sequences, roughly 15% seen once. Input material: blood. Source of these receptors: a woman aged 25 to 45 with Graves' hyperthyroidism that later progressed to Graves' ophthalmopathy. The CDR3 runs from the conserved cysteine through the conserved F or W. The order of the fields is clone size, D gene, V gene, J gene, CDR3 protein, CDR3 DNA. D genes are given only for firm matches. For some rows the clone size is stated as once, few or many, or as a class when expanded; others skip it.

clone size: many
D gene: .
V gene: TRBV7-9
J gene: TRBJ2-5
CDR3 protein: CASSYRGGRFQETQYF
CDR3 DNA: TGTGCCAGCAGCTACAGGGGGGGGCGATTTCAAGAGACCCAGTACTTC

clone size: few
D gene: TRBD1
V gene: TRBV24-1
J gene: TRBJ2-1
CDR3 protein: CATSDLPGDRGRIEQFF
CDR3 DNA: TGTGCCACCAGTGATTTGCCAGGGGACAGGGGGCGCATTGAGCAGTTCTTC

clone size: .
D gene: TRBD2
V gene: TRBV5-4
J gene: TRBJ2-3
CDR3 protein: CASSITSDNTDTQYF
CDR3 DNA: TGTGCCAGCAGCATAACTAGCGACAACACAGATACGCAGTATTTT

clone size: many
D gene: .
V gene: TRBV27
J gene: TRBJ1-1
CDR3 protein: CASSLTRLWGPMNTEAFF
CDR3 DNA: TGTGCCAGCAGTTTAACCCGCCTGTGGGGTCCAATGAACACTGAAGCTTTCTTT

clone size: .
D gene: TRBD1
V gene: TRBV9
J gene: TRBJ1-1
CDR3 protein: CASSAGTGAEAFF
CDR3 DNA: TGTGCCAGCAGCGCCGGGACAGGGGCTGAAGCTTTCTTT

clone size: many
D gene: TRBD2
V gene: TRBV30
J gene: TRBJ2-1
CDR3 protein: CAWNGLGEGHEQFF
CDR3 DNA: TGTGCCTGGAATGGACTAGGGGAAGGACATGAGCAGTTCTTC

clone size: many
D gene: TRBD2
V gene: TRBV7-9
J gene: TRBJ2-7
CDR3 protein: CASSLGAGGRTYEQYF
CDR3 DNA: TGTGCCAGCAGCTTAGGAGCCGGGGGGAGGACCTACGAGCAGTACTTC

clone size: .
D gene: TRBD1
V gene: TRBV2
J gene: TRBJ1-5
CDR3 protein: CASSEGGPGGQPQHF
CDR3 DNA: TGTGCCAGCAGTGAAGGGGGTCCAGGGGGACAGCCCCAGCATTTT

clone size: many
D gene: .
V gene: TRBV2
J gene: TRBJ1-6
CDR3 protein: CASSERADNSPLHF
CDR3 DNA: TGTGCCAGCAGTGAAAGAGCGGATAATTCACCCCTCCACTTT

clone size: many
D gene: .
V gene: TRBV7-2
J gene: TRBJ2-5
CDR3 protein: CASSFQGLTFRETQYF
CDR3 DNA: TGTGCCAGCAGCTTCCAGGGTTTGACCTTTAGGGAGACCCAGTACTTC

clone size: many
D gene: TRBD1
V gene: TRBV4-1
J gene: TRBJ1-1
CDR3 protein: CASSQGQGLKAEAFF
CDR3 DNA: TGCGCCAGCAGCCAAGGACAGGGTTTAAAGGCTGAAGCTTTCTTT

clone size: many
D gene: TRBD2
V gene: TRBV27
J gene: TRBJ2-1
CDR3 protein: CASSVGTSGNEQFF
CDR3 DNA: TGTGCCAGCAGTGTCGGGACTAGCGGCAATGAGCAGTTCTTC

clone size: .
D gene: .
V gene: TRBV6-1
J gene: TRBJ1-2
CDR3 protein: CASRAIGTDYGYTF
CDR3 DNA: TGTGCCAGCAGAGCCATAGGCACTGACTATGGCTACACCTTC

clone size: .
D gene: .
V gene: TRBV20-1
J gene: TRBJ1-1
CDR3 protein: CSARDEELTDNTEAFF
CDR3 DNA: TGCAGTGCTAGAGATGAGGAATTGACAGACAACACTGAAGCTTTCTTT